This T cell receptor beta chain was sequenced during a study of beta chain features in type 1 diabetes. Overall study context: Comparable age, gender and cell yields were observed in patients relative to healthy donors. Study-level findings and limits: Shortening of TCRB CDR3s, moderate but significant, appeared in all four CD4+ subsets of Type 1 diabetes patients. cDNA-based reads could over-represent cells with high TCR expression. Although PCR might favor shorter templates, it would do so equally in patients and controls.

The investigators reverse transcribed all of the isolated RNA, so they sequenced expressed TCRB transcripts. Clones were sequenced by immunoSEQ multiplex PCR, and TCRdb holds only the in-frame ones, with some missing. The sample includes 300,000 to 350,000 clones, about 13% seen only once; the top ten take over 0.014%. Via CD45RO/CCR7/CD25/CD127/CD95/CD27, cells of the CD4+ naive, central memory, regulatory and stem cell-like memory subsets were sorted. This clone was seen only a few times. Its antigen is currently unknown. The ends were cut back, 1 base at V and 8 bases at J, with 18 bases in the middle. CDR1 and CDR2 from the germline V gene are SGHTA and FQGNSA. This CDR3 has 16 residues.

This sequence was found in a woman aged 18-29 years with type 1 diabetes. The sequenced sample consisted of naive CD4+ T cells from blood. The V and J genes are TRBV7-2 and TRBJ2-1; D might be TRBD2 (7 bases). CDR3 sequence: CASSLGGGRFVDEQFF. CDR3 nucleotides: TGTGCCAGCAGCTTAGGGGGGGGGCGTTTTGTCGATGAGCAGTTCTTC. The variable domain in full, completed from reference TRBV7-2 and TRBJ2-1, reads GAGVSQSPSNKVTEKGKDVELRCDPISGHTALYWYRQSLGQGLEFLIYFQGNSAPDKSGLPSDRFSAERTGGSVSTLTIQRTQQEDSAVYLCASSLGGGRFVDEQFFGPGTRLTVL.